Below, one T cell receptor (beta chain) is given with its context. The antigen is undetermined. The germline V gene has CDR1 SEHNR and CDR2 FQNEAQ (reference sequence). The CDR3 is made up of 19 amino acids. The J segment lost 2 bases and the V segment lost 6 bases, leaving 21 bases of the junction unmatched. The data were taken from a study of OX40 agonist ivuxolimab in advanced cancers. General study findings and limits: Near-lowest levels of clonal expansion characterized partial responders at 0.1-3.0 mg/kg. Circulating CD4+ and CD8+ T cells showed clonal expansion by week 6 at 0.1 to 3.0 mg/kg.

TCRdb keeps only in-frame clones here, not all; method: immunoSEQ multiplex PCR. The data show about 92,000 clones, roughly 90% seen once. Samples were taken at baseline and on day 1 of cycles 4 and 7. The rearrangement joins TRBV7-9 to TRBJ2-7, with 8 bases aligning to TRBD2. The source material was CD4+ or CD8+ T cells sorted from blood, sampled in a trial of the OX40 agonist ivuxolimab. The TCR comes from an adult with an advanced solid tumor such as melanoma, head and neck, liver or kidney cancer. The CDR3 DNA sequence: TGTGCCAGCAGTCGGATCGACGGGACTAGTCTCCTCGGGCCCTACGAGCAGTACTTC. Translating gives CASSRIDGTSLLGPYEQYF. Together with reference TRBV7-9 and TRBJ2-7, the CDR3 gives the full variable domain: DTGVSQNPRHKITKRGQNVTFRCDPISEHNRLYWYRQTLGQGPEFLTYFQNEAQLEKSRLLSDRFSAERPKGSFSTLEIQRTEQGDSAMYLCASSRIDGTSLLGPYEQYFGPGTRLTVT.